This TCR beta chain originates from a study of blood T cell repertoires in COVID-19. Germline lookup yields CDR1 SGHRS and CDR2 YFSETQ. The V gene lost 0 bases and the J gene lost 2 bases, with 9 bases spanning the gap. The CDR3 loop spans 14 amino acids. This clone occurred a few times. Clinical history as reported by participants underpinned cohort assignment. This table comes from immunoSEQ multiplex PCR, and its TCRdb copy is limited to in-frame clones, with some not included. This table has under 350,000 clones, 85% to 90% appearing once. This clonotype was sampled from a woman aged 55-70 years who had recovered from COVID-19. The sequenced sample consisted of PBMCs or T cells enriched from blood (not recorded which). The genes are TRBV5-1 and TRBJ2-7; TRBD1 might be the D (6 bases). In nucleotides, the CDR3 is TGCGCCAGCAGCTTGGACGGACAGACCTACGAGCAGTACTTC. As protein: CASSLDGQTYEQYF.